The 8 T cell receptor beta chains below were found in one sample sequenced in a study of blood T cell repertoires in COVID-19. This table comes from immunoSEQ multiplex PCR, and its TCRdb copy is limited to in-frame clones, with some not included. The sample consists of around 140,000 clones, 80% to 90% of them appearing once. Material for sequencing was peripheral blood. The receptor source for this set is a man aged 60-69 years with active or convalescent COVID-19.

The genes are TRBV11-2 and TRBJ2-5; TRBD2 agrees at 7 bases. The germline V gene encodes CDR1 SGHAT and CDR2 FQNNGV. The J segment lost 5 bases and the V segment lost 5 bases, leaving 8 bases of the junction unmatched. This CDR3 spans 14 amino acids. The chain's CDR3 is CASSPSRGVETQYF. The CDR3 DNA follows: TGTGCCAGCAGCCCTAGTCGGGGGGTGGAGACCCAGTACTTC.

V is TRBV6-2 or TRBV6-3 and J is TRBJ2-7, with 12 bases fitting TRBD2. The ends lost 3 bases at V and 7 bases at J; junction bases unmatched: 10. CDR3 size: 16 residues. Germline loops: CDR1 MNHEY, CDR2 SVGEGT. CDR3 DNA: TGTGCCAGCAGTTATGTCCTAGCGGGAGGGCCGGGAGAGCAGTACGTC. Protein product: CASSYVLAGGPGEQYV.

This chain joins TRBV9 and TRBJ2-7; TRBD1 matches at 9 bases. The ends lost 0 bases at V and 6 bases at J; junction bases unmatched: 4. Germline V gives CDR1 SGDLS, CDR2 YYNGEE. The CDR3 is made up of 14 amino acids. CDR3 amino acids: CASSVGQGGSEQYF. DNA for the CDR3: TGTGCCAGCAGCGTAGGACAGGGGGGCTCCGAGCAGTACTTC.

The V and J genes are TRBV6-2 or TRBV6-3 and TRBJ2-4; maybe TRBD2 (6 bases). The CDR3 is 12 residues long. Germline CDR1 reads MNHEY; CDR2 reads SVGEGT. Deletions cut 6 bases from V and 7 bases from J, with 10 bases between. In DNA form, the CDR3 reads TGTGCCAGCAGCATGACTAGGAACATTCAGTACTTC. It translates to CASSMTRNIQYF.

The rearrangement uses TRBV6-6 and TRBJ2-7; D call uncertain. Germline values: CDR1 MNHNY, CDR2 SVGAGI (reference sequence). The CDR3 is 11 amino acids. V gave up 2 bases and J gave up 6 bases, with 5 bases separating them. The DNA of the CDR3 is TGTGCCAGCAGTTACAGAGGCGAGCAGTACGTC. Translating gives CASSYRGEQYV.

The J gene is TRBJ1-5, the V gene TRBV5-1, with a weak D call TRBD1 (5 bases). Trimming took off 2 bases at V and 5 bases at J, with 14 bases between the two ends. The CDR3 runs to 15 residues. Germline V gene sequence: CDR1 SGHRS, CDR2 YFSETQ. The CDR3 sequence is CASSFYGGMDQPQHF. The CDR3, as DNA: TGCGCCAGCAGCTTCTATGGGGGGATGGATCAGCCCCAGCATTTT.

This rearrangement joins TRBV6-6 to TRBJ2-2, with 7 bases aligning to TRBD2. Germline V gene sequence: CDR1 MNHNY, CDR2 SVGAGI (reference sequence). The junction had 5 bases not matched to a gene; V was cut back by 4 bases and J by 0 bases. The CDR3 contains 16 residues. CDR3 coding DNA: TGTGCCAGCAGTTCTCAAAGCGGGACGAACACCGGGGAGCTGTTTTTT. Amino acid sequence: CASSSQSGTNTGELFF.

The chain's CDR3 is CASSPGLAGGYNEQFF. The CDR3 bases are TGTGCCAGCAGCCCGGGACTAGCGGGGGGGTACAATGAGCAGTTCTTC. The chain is built from TRBV6-2 or TRBV6-3 and TRBJ2-1; 16 nucleotides align to TRBD2. J gave up 4 bases and V 6 bases, and 3 bases lay outside the gene matches. Germline CDR1 MNHEY, CDR2 SVGEGT. The CDR3 runs to 16 residues.